Listed below are T cell receptor beta chains from one sample, sequenced in a study of T cell responses to AZD1222 COVID-19 vaccine. Generated by immunoSEQ multiplex PCR, the TCRdb table keeps only in-frame clones and is missing some. Among under 110,000 clones listed, roughly 90% were seen once. Material: peripheral blood, obtained on day 0 of AZD1222 vaccination. The receptor set was obtained from an adult in good health. CDR3s include the opening cysteine and the closing phenylalanine or tryptophan. D genes are given only for firm matches. Only part of the rows carry a size: once, few, many, or a class if the clone is expanded.

V gene: TRBV19; D gene: .; clone size: few; J gene: TRBJ2-1; CDR3 DNA: TGTGCCAGTAGTTCCCTAGCGAGCTCCTACAATGAGCAGTTCTTC; CDR3 protein: CASSSLASSYNEQFF
V gene: TRBV13; D gene: .; clone size: .; J gene: TRBJ2-7; CDR3 DNA: TGTGCCAGCAGCCCCAGCCTCAGGGTTTACGAGCAGTACTTC; CDR3 protein: CASSPSLRVYEQYF
V gene: TRBV25-1; D gene: .; clone size: once; J gene: TRBJ1-4; CDR3 DNA: TGTGCCAGCAGTGAAGGTCAGGGGTCCGGAGAAAAACTGTTTTTT; CDR3 protein: CASSEGQGSGEKLFF
V gene: TRBV20-1; D gene: .; clone size: once; J gene: TRBJ2-1; CDR3 DNA: TGCAGTGCTAGGGGGTTTGATGAGCAGTTCTTC; CDR3 protein: CSARGFDEQFF
V gene: TRBV9; D gene: TRBD1; clone size: .; J gene: TRBJ1-3; CDR3 DNA: TGTGCCAGCAGCGCCGGCGGGGCAGGGGGCTCTGGAAACACCATATATTTT; CDR3 protein: CASSAGGAGGSGNTIYF
V gene: TRBV9; D gene: .; clone size: .; J gene: TRBJ1-2; CDR3 DNA: TGTGCCAGCAGCCAGCGACAGGACTATGGCTACACCTTC; CDR3 protein: CASSQRQDYGYTF
V gene: TRBV5-1; D gene: .; clone size: .; J gene: TRBJ2-7; CDR3 DNA: TGCGCCAGCAGCAGCCAAGTCGAGCAGTACTTC; CDR3 protein: CASSSQVEQYF
V gene: TRBV30; D gene: .; clone size: .; J gene: TRBJ1-2; CDR3 DNA: TGTGCCTGGTTGACTCGTCGGCATGGCTACACCTTC; CDR3 protein: CAWLTRRHGYTF
V gene: TRBV5-4; D gene: .; clone size: .; J gene: TRBJ1-2; CDR3 DNA: TGTGCCAGCAGCTCGGACGTCTATGGCTACACCTTC; CDR3 protein: CASSSDVYGYTF
V gene: TRBV5-4; D gene: TRBD2; clone size: .; J gene: TRBJ2-1; CDR3 DNA: TGTGCCATCCCACGTGAGGCGGGAGCCCACAATGAGCAGTTCTTC; CDR3 protein: CAIPREAGAHNEQFF
V gene: TRBV4-1; D gene: .; clone size: .; J gene: TRBJ2-7; CDR3 DNA: TGCGCCAGCAGCCAAGGCGAGGGTACCCCTCTCGAGCAGTACTTC; CDR3 protein: CASSQGEGTPLEQYF
V gene: TRBV10-3; D gene: TRBD1; clone size: .; J gene: TRBJ1-1; CDR3 DNA: TGTGCCATCAGTGATGTGGACAGGGGCACTGAAGCTTTCTTT; CDR3 protein: CAISDVDRGTEAFF
V gene: TRBV20-1; D gene: TRBD1; clone size: .; J gene: TRBJ2-5; CDR3 DNA: TGCAGTGCTAGTTCAGGACAGGGTTACGAGACCCAGTACTTC; CDR3 protein: CSASSGQGYETQYF
V gene: TRBV19; D gene: .; clone size: .; J gene: TRBJ1-5; CDR3 DNA: TGTGCCAGTAGTATAGCCACAGGACACAATCAGCCCCAGCATTTT; CDR3 protein: CASSIATGHNQPQHF
V gene: TRBV19; D gene: .; clone size: .; J gene: TRBJ1-2; CDR3 DNA: TGTGCCAGTAGTCAACAGAGAGGGGGAGACTATGGCTACACCTTC; CDR3 protein: CASSQQRGGDYGYTF
V gene: TRBV5-1; D gene: .; clone size: .; J gene: TRBJ2-2; CDR3 DNA: TGCGCCAGCAGCTTGGAGCGCGGACGCACCGGGGAGCTGTTTTTT; CDR3 protein: CASSLERGRTGELFF
V gene: TRBV5-1; D gene: TRBD1; clone size: .; J gene: TRBJ1-5; CDR3 DNA: TGCGCCAGCAGCTTAGGACAGGGGAGCTTAGGTAGCAATCAGCCCCAGCATTTT; CDR3 protein: CASSLGQGSLGSNQPQHF
V gene: TRBV18; D gene: .; clone size: .; J gene: TRBJ1-2; CDR3 DNA: TGTGCCAGCTCACCCAACCTCCGGGACTATGGCTACACCTTC; CDR3 protein: CASSPNLRDYGYTF
V gene: TRBV28; D gene: .; clone size: once; J gene: TRBJ2-3; CDR3 DNA: TGTGCCAGCAGTCCGCCGACGACCCGTACGCAGTATTTT; CDR3 protein: CASSPPTTRTQYF
V gene: TRBV7-8; D gene: TRBD1; clone size: .; J gene: TRBJ1-2; CDR3 DNA: TGTGCCAGCAGCCACAGGGGGGGGAAGGCGGCCGATTATGGCTACACCTTC; CDR3 protein: CASSHRGGKAADYGYTF
V gene: TRBV9; D gene: TRBD1; clone size: once; J gene: TRBJ1-2; CDR3 DNA: TGTGCCAGCAGCGCTCGGATACAGGGGGATAGTGCTTTGGGCTACACCTTC; CDR3 protein: CASSARIQGDSALGYTF
V gene: TRBV10-3; D gene: .; clone size: .; J gene: TRBJ2-3; CDR3 DNA: TGTGCCATCGGTCCCCAGTATGGAGGGGATACGCAGTATTTT; CDR3 protein: CAIGPQYGGDTQYF
V gene: TRBV6-5; D gene: TRBD1; clone size: .; J gene: TRBJ1-1; CDR3 DNA: TGTGCCAGCAAGAGGGACAGTAGCGTTGAAGCTTTCTTT; CDR3 protein: CASKRDSSVEAFF
V gene: TRBV28; D gene: TRBD2; clone size: .; J gene: TRBJ2-7; CDR3 DNA: TGTGCCACAGCCGGGACTAGCGGGGGGAGGCAGTACTTC; CDR3 protein: CATAGTSGGRQYF
V gene: TRBV5-1; D gene: TRBD1; clone size: few; J gene: TRBJ1-1; CDR3 DNA: TGCGCCAGCAGAACAGGGGACCCGAGGGCCACTGAAGCTTTCTTT; CDR3 protein: CASRTGDPRATEAFF
V gene: TRBV4-1; D gene: .; clone size: .; J gene: TRBJ1-3; CDR3 DNA: TGCGCCAGCAGTCCCAGAGATGACATAAACGGAAACACCATATATTTT; CDR3 protein: CASSPRDDINGNTIYF
V gene: TRBV19; D gene: .; clone size: .; J gene: TRBJ2-2; CDR3 DNA: TGTGCCAGTACCCTGGGGCGGGGCTCCGGGGAGCTGTTTTTT; CDR3 protein: CASTLGRGSGELFF
V gene: TRBV18; D gene: TRBD1; clone size: .; J gene: TRBJ1-1; CDR3 DNA: TGTGCCAGCTCACAAGGACAGGGGAACACTGAAGCTTTCTTT; CDR3 protein: CASSQGQGNTEAFF
V gene: TRBV27; D gene: .; clone size: .; J gene: TRBJ2-7; CDR3 DNA: TGTGCCAGCAGCCCCAAGGGTGCAGGGACCTACGAGCAGTACTTC; CDR3 protein: CASSPKGAGTYEQYF
V gene: TRBV7-2; D gene: TRBD1; clone size: .; J gene: TRBJ1-1; CDR3 DNA: TGTGCCAGCAGAGGGGGCGGTTCGAACACTGAAGCTTTCTTT; CDR3 protein: CASRGGGSNTEAFF
V gene: TRBV4-1; D gene: .; clone size: .; J gene: TRBJ2-7; CDR3 DNA: TGCGCCAGCAGCCAAGAAGGGGGGCTCTACGAGCAGTACTTC; CDR3 protein: CASSQEGGLYEQYF
V gene: TRBV10-1; D gene: .; clone size: .; J gene: TRBJ1-2; CDR3 DNA: TGCGCCAGCAGTGAAGTTCGGGGACCCCTCTATGGCTACACCTTC; CDR3 protein: CASSEVRGPLYGYTF
V gene: TRBV11-3; D gene: .; clone size: .; J gene: TRBJ2-3; CDR3 DNA: TGTGCCAGCAGCCAAGGAGTTACGGGGGCAGATACGCAGTATTTT; CDR3 protein: CASSQGVTGADTQYF
V gene: TRBV27; D gene: TRBD1; clone size: .; J gene: TRBJ1-1; CDR3 DNA: TGTGCCAGCAGTTGGGACAGGGTGGGGACTGAAGCTTTCTTT; CDR3 protein: CASSWDRVGTEAFF
V gene: TRBV30; D gene: TRBD2; clone size: .; J gene: TRBJ2-1; CDR3 DNA: TGTGCCTGGAGGACTAGCGGGAGGGCCTACAATGAGCAGTTCTTC; CDR3 protein: CAWRTSGRAYNEQFF
V gene: TRBV30; D gene: TRBD2; clone size: .; J gene: TRBJ2-1; CDR3 DNA: TGTGCCTGGAGTGGGGGACTAGCGATCAATGAGCAGTTCTTC; CDR3 protein: CAWSGGLAINEQFF
V gene: TRBV29-1; D gene: .; clone size: .; J gene: TRBJ2-7; CDR3 DNA: TGCAGCGTTGATAGGAGACCATCGGACGAGCAGTACTTC; CDR3 protein: CSVDRRPSDEQYF
V gene: TRBV19; D gene: TRBD1; clone size: .; J gene: TRBJ2-7; CDR3 DNA: TGTGCCAGTAGCCCACTGGGACAAGACAGGGCCTACGAGCAGTACTTC; CDR3 protein: CASSPLGQDRAYEQYF
V gene: TRBV27; D gene: .; clone size: .; J gene: TRBJ2-7; CDR3 DNA: TGTGCCACCCTGCGGCCAGGCTCCTACGAGCAGTACTTC; CDR3 protein: CATLRPGSYEQYF
V gene: TRBV5-1; D gene: .; clone size: .; J gene: TRBJ1-4; CDR3 DNA: TGCGCCAGCAGCTGGACAGCTCCTAATGAAAAACTGTTTTTT; CDR3 protein: CASSWTAPNEKLFF
V gene: TRBV13; D gene: .; clone size: .; J gene: TRBJ2-1; CDR3 DNA: TGTGCCAGCAGCTTAACCGGTATCTACAATGAGCAGTTCTTC; CDR3 protein: CASSLTGIYNEQFF
V gene: TRBV2; D gene: .; clone size: .; J gene: TRBJ1-5; CDR3 DNA: TGTGCCAGCAGTGATGGCGTGCGCAATCAGCCCCAGCATTTT; CDR3 protein: CASSDGVRNQPQHF
V gene: TRBV5-5; D gene: TRBD1; clone size: .; J gene: TRBJ2-3; CDR3 DNA: TGTGCCAGCAGCTTTAGACAGGGTATGGCAGATACGCAGTATTTT; CDR3 protein: CASSFRQGMADTQYF
V gene: TRBV19; D gene: .; clone size: .; J gene: TRBJ1-5; CDR3 DNA: TGTGCCAGGCTAACCGTGGGGGCTATTTATCAGCCCCAGCATTTT; CDR3 protein: CARLTVGAIYQPQHF
V gene: TRBV9; D gene: .; clone size: once; J gene: TRBJ1-1; CDR3 DNA: TGTGCCAGCAGCGTATTATGGGGGAACACTGAAGCTTTCTTT; CDR3 protein: CASSVLWGNTEAFF
V gene: TRBV7-9; D gene: .; clone size: .; J gene: TRBJ1-2; CDR3 DNA: TGTGCCAGCAGCTTAGGGGCAGGGGCCCGCCAAGGAGGCTACACCTTC; CDR3 protein: CASSLGAGARQGGYTF
V gene: TRBV9; D gene: .; clone size: .; J gene: TRBJ1-6; CDR3 DNA: TGTGCCAGCACGAAAGGACTGCATAATTCACCCCTCCACTTT; CDR3 protein: CASTKGLHNSPLHF
V gene: TRBV11-2; D gene: .; clone size: .; J gene: TRBJ2-2; CDR3 DNA: TGTGCCAGCAGCTGGGCCCAGGGGGGGATCGGGGAGCTGTTTTTT; CDR3 protein: CASSWAQGGIGELFF
V gene: TRBV9; D gene: .; clone size: .; J gene: TRBJ2-2; CDR3 DNA: TGTGCCAGCAGCGTGGGACCAACGGGGGACACCGGGGAGCTGTTTTTT; CDR3 protein: CASSVGPTGDTGELFF
V gene: TRBV5-1; D gene: TRBD1; clone size: .; J gene: TRBJ1-1; CDR3 DNA: TGCGCCAGCAGCACAGAACAGGGGGCTACGGGCACTGAAGCTTTCTTT; CDR3 protein: CASSTEQGATGTEAFF
V gene: TRBV7-9; D gene: .; clone size: .; J gene: TRBJ1-2; CDR3 DNA: TGTGCCAGCAGCTTGGAATCCTATGGCTACACCTTC; CDR3 protein: CASSLESYGYTF
V gene: TRBV2; D gene: .; clone size: .; J gene: TRBJ2-7; CDR3 DNA: TGTGCCAGCAGTGCGGACTACTACTACGAGCAGTACTTC; CDR3 protein: CASSADYYYEQYF
V gene: TRBV5-4; D gene: .; clone size: .; J gene: TRBJ1-2; CDR3 DNA: TGTGCCAGCAGCCGCCCCACAACTAACTATGGCTACACCTTC; CDR3 protein: CASSRPTTNYGYTF
V gene: TRBV30; D gene: .; clone size: .; J gene: TRBJ1-4; CDR3 DNA: TGTGCCTGGGGGGCAGAGCCATGGGAAAAACTGTTTTTT; CDR3 protein: CAWGAEPWEKLFF
V gene: TRBV28; D gene: .; clone size: once; J gene: TRBJ1-4; CDR3 DNA: TGTGCCAGCAGTTTACGCGACACAAATGAAAAACTGTTTTTT; CDR3 protein: CASSLRDTNEKLFF